These 15 T cell receptor beta chains originate from one sample sequenced in a study of cytomegalovirus exposure and HLA in healthy donors. The PCR had 60 Vbeta and 13 Jbeta primers. This table comes from immunoSEQ multiplex PCR, and its TCRdb copy is limited to in-frame clones, with some not included. Seen here are under 200,000 clones, about three quarters observed once, and the top ten hold about 2.3%. Sequences were obtained from PBMCs. The origin of the receptors is a female donor in good health and CMV-seronegative.

The CDR3 DNA follows: TGCGCCAGCAGCTTCCAGGGGGTAGGAGAAAAACTGTTTTTT. This sequence encodes CASSFQGVGEKLFF. The rearrangement joins TRBV5-1 to TRBJ1-4, with TRBD1 matching 7 bases. Trimming at V came to 2 bases and at J to 8 bases, leaving 6 bases not matched to a gene. Germline-derived CDR1 and CDR2 are SGHRS and YFSETQ. This CDR3 has 14 amino acids. Together with reference TRBV5-1 and TRBJ1-4, the CDR3 gives the full variable domain: KAGVTQTPRYLIKTRGQQVTLSCSPISGHRSVSWYQQTPGQGLQFLFEYFSETQRNKGNFPGRFSGRQFSNSRSEMNVSTLELGDSALYLCASSFQGVGEKLFFGSGTQLSVL.

The rearrangement links TRBV6-5 to TRBJ1-5; 7 bases fit TRBD1. The V gene's germline CDR1 is MNHEY and CDR2 SVGAGI. V shed 2 bases, J shed 0 bases, and the junction held 4 bases outside the gene matches. The CDR3 loop spans 16 amino acids. This CDR3 reads CASSYGGQYSNQPQHF. In DNA form, the CDR3 reads TGTGCCAGCAGTTACGGGGGACAGTATAGCAATCAGCCCCAGCATTTT.

The genes are TRBV7-9 and TRBJ2-5, with a weak D call TRBD2 (6 bases). CDR3 length: 15 residues. The V and J ends lost 8 bases and 1 base respectively, with 17 bases between them. The germline V gene has CDR1 SEHNR and CDR2 FQNEAQ (reference sequence). Here the CDR3 DNA reads TGTGCCAGCTCGATAGGGAGGACGGCCCAAGAGACCCAGTACTTC. Protein product: CASSIGRTAQETQYF.

The genes are TRBV27 and TRBJ2-3; tentatively, D is TRBD1 (5 bases). The CDR3 loop spans 15 amino acids. CDR1 is MNHEY and CDR2 is SMNVEV in the germline V gene (reference sequence). Between the trimmed V and J ends, which lost 5 bases and 3 bases, there was a span of 15 bases. The DNA of the CDR3 is TGTGCCAGCAGTCCAGGGCTGTTCGGGACAGATACGCAGTATTTT. As protein: CASSPGLFGTDTQYF.

The chain links TRBV5-1 to TRBJ2-3, with 12 bases lining up with TRBD2. The CDR3 is made up of 19 amino acids. The J segment lost 5 bases and the V segment lost 4 bases, leaving 17 bases of the junction unmatched. Germline-derived CDR1 and CDR2 are SGHRS and YFSETQ. CDR3 nucleotides: TGCGCCAGCAGCAGATCGGGCCCTAGCGGGGGGGCCCTAGGAGATACGCAGTATTTT. Encoded protein: CASSRSGPSGGALGDTQYF. Complete variable domain (other parts from reference TRBV5-1 and TRBJ2-3): KAGVTQTPRYLIKTRGQQVTLSCSPISGHRSVSWYQQTPGQGLQFLFEYFSETQRNKGNFPGRFSGRQFSNSRSEMNVSTLELGDSALYLCASSRSGPSGGALGDTQYFGPGTRLTVL.

This clone was seen only a few times. The genes are TRBV10-3 and TRBJ2-7; 12 bases fit TRBD1. The CDR3 extends over 15 amino acids. From germline, CDR1 is ENHRY and CDR2 SYGVKD. Germline trimming cut 6 bases from V and 4 bases from J; bases unmatched to any gene: 7. CDR3 bases: TGTGCCATCAGCCCCCGGGACAGGGGGCCGTACGAGCAGTACTTC. This gives the protein CAISPRDRGPYEQYF.

This clone was counted between two and nine times. The chain recombines TRBV5-5 with TRBJ1-1; weak D call: TRBD1 (6 bases). The CDR3 length is 15 residues. Per germline, CDR1 SGHKS and CDR2 YYEKEE (reference sequence). Trimming took 3 bases from V and 1 from J, leaving 13 bases between them. Here the CDR3 DNA reads TGTGCCAGCAGCTCCCAGAGGACAGCGAACACTGAAGCTTTCTTT. Its translation: CASSSQRTANTEAFF.

V usage is TRBV6-1 and J usage is TRBJ2-7, with D possibly being TRBD1 (7 bases). The germline V gene encodes CDR1 MNHNS and CDR2 SASEGT. V was clipped by 1 base and J by 5 bases, with 15 bases between them. This CDR3 region has 15 residues. The CDR3 DNA follows: TGTGCCAGCAGTGAAGTCCCTGCCAGGGGGGACGAGCAGTACTTC. Amino acids: CASSEVPARGDEQYF.

This chain uses TRBV27 with TRBJ2-7, with TRBD2 matching over 8 bases. The CDR3 is 15 residues long. Trimming cost V 6 bases and J 0 bases; bases outside gene matches: 7. Looked up from germline, CDR1 is MNHEY and CDR2 is SMNVEV (reference sequence). The CDR3 DNA sequence: TGTGCCAGCAGAGGTTCGCGGGGGGACTCCTACGAGCAGTACTTC. Encoded protein: CASRGSRGDSYEQYF.

DNA for the CDR3: TGCGCCAGCAGTGTAGCGGGGGGGCACTGGAATGAGCAGTTCTTC. Translated, it gives CASSVAGGHWNEQFF. The V and J genes are TRBV10-1 and TRBJ2-1, with 11 bases lining up with TRBD2. The CDR3 consists of 15 residues. The trim removed 4 bases at V and 7 bases at J, leaving 6 bases unmatched. Germline CDR1 reads WNHNN; CDR2 reads SYGVQD (reference sequence).

The chain employs TRBV29-1 and TRBJ1-2; perhaps TRBD1 as D (6 bases). The V end was cut by 6 bases, the J end by 2 bases, with 19 bases between. The CDR3 is made up of 15 amino acids. Germline loops: CDR1 SQVTM, CDR2 ANQGSEA. The DNA for the CDR3 is TGCAGCGTCAGCCAAAACAGGGTCGGAAACTATGGCTACACCTTC. This gives the protein CSVSQNRVGNYGYTF.

This clone has only a few counts. This chain links TRBV7-6 with TRBJ2-2; weak D call: TRBD1 (6 bases). Trimming took off 4 bases at V and 3 bases at J, with 15 bases between the two ends. This CDR3 has 16 residues. Germline loops: CDR1 SGHVS, CDR2 FNYEAQ. The CDR3 nucleotides are TGTGCCAGCAGCTCCCCGGACAGAGGGGACACCGGGGAGCTGTTTTTT. Translating gives CASSSPDRGDTGELFF.

The rearrangement links TRBV28 to TRBJ1-5, with D perhaps TRBD1 (5 bases). Germline V CDR1 and CDR2: MDHEN, SYDVKM. The germline V and J ends were trimmed by 3 bases and 5 bases, with 20 bases remaining between them. The CDR3 covers 17 residues. CDR3 nucleotide sequence: TGTGCCAGCAGTTTTGGGGCTCTGGGAAAGGCGTATCAGCCCCAGCATTTT. This gives the protein CASSFGALGKAYQPQHF.

The V call is TRBV10-3, the J call TRBJ1-2; unclear D gene. This CDR3 has 15 residues. The germline V gene encodes CDR1 ENHRY and CDR2 SYGVKD. V was trimmed by 2 bases and J by 3 bases, leaving 13 bases between them. The DNA of the CDR3 is TGTGCCATCAGTGAGCGGGAGAGGGAGGACTATGGCTACACCTTC. It codes for CAISEREREDYGYTF.

The chain couples TRBV11-2 to TRBJ2-1, with 8 bases matching TRBD2. CDR3 size: 15 residues. Per germline, CDR1 SGHAT and CDR2 FQNNGV. Germline trimming cut 5 bases from V and 0 bases from J; bases unmatched to any gene: 3. The DNA for the CDR3 is TGTGCCAGCAGCGTAGCGGGATCCTCCTACAATGAGCAGTTCTTC. It yields the protein CASSVAGSSYNEQFF.